These 26 T cell receptor beta chains were sequenced from one sample in a study of blood T cells in healthy people across ages. Primed by a sample-barcoded 5' primer and a J-beta primer mix, a second PCR proceeded for about 6 to 12 cycles. TCRdb re-analysed the 5' RACE reads in MiXCR, keeping a single row per CDR3 protein. The data show nearly 1 million distinct CDR3 sequences, 51% seen once. The sequenced sample consisted of blood. Receptors originate from a woman in her sixties in good health.

CDR3 loop: CASRPQVGITKGTQYF. The CDR3 nucleotides read TGTGCCAGCAGACCCCAGGTTGGGATAACGAAAGGGACCCAGTACTTC. The chain has TRBV6-5 and TRBJ2-5; D remains ambiguous. Germline lookup yields CDR1 MNHEY and CDR2 SVGAGI. The CDR3 loop spans 16 amino acids. The ends were cut back, 6 bases at V and 7 bases at J, with 24 bases in the middle.

This clonotype occurred a few times. The genes are TRBV29-1 and TRBJ1-1; D perhaps matches TRBD1 (5 bases). V shed 4 bases and J shed 5 bases, with 11 bases lying between them. Germline V CDR1 and CDR2: SQVTM, ANQGSEA. The CDR3 loop spans 12 amino acids. CDR3 nucleotide sequence: TGCAGCGTTGGAACAGGCGGTACTGAAGCTTTCTTT. This translates into CSVGTGGTEAFF.

This clonotype showed up just a few times. CDR3 sequence: CASSQGGTSGSGETQYF. The CDR3, as DNA: TGTGCCAGCAGCCAAGGTGGGACTAGCGGGAGCGGGGAGACCCAGTACTTC. The gene calls are TRBV4-2 and TRBJ2-5; 14 nucleotides line up with TRBD2. The CDR3 length is 17 residues. Trimming took 1 base from V and 5 from J; bases not matched to a gene: 6. Germline CDR1 is LGHNA and CDR2 is YNFKEQ.

There are a few counts of this clonotype. The chain carries TRBV5-6 and TRBJ2-7, with TRBD2 matching 7 bases. The length of the CDR3 is 16 residues. After removal of 0 bases from V and 2 bases from J, the junction contained 8 bases not matched to a gene. The germline V gene has CDR1 SGHDT and CDR2 YYEEEE. CDR3 nucleotide sequence: TGTGCCAGCAGCTTGGAATGGGGGGGAGAGACCTACGAGCAGTACTTC. It is translated as CASSLEWGGETYEQYF.

The CDR3 sequence: CASSSPTSAKNIQYF. The CDR3 coding sequence is TGTGCCAGCAGCTCCCCCACCTCAGCCAAAAACATTCAGTACTTC. The chain couples TRBV7-2 to TRBJ2-4; D not certain. The CDR3 covers 15 residues. Germline values: CDR1 SGHTA, CDR2 FQGNSA. Trimming removed 4 bases at V and 0 bases at J, with 10 bases between.

This chain connects TRBV20-1 to TRBJ2-1; 11 bases agree with TRBD2. Losses at the gene ends were 6 bases for V and 1 base for J; bases not matched to a gene: 5. Germline values: CDR1 DFQATT, CDR2 SNEGSKA (reference sequence). The CDR3 is 15 amino acids. The CDR3 DNA reads TGCAGTGCCCCGACTAGCGGGAAGTCCTACAATGAGCAGTTCTTC. Residues: CSAPTSGKSYNEQFF.

This chain connects TRBV20-1 to TRBJ2-1; 9 bases match TRBD2. This CDR3 comprises 15 residues. CDR1 DFQATT and CDR2 SNEGSKA come from the germline V gene (reference sequence). J was trimmed by 5 bases and V by 5 bases; bases with no gene match: 10. The CDR3 here is CSALSPSGAHNEQFF. DNA of the CDR3: TGCAGTGCTCTGAGTCCTAGCGGGGCACACAATGAGCAGTTCTTC.

This rearrangement joins TRBV4-1 to TRBJ1-4; TRBD1 is a possible D gene (6 bases). Trimming removed 2 bases at V and 8 bases at J, with 12 bases between. The germline V gene encodes CDR1 MGHRA and CDR2 YSYEKL. CDR3 length: 14 residues. In DNA form, the CDR3 reads TGCGCCAGCAGCCAACCGCAGGGGTCCGAAAAACTGTTTTTT. Translating gives CASSQPQGSEKLFF.

This chain joins TRBV20-1 and TRBJ2-3; TRBD2 matches 9 bases. J lost 5 bases, V lost 2 bases, and 8 bases had no gene match. This CDR3 is built from 15 residues. Germline V gives CDR1 DFQATT, CDR2 SNEGSKA (reference sequence). The CDR3 DNA sequence: TGCAGTGCTAGAATAGCGGGAGTGTGGTTAGATACGCAGTATTTT. Translating it yields CSARIAGVWLDTQYF.

The CDR3 nucleotides are TGTGCCAGCAGCCAAGAGTGGGAGTCGGGGGAGCAGTACTTC. It encodes CASSQEWESGEQYF. The chain recombines TRBV3-1 with TRBJ2-5, with a possible D match to TRBD2 (6 bases). The germline CDR1 and CDR2 sequences are LGHDT and YNNKEL (reference sequence). Trimming took off 0 bases at V and 11 bases at J, with 16 bases between the two ends. This CDR3 comprises 14 residues.

V and J are TRBV5-1 and TRBJ2-5, with TRBD1 identical over 8 bases. This CDR3 region has 16 residues. Germline V lookup: CDR1 SGHRS, CDR2 YFSETQ. V lost 4 bases, J lost 4 bases, and 12 bases stayed unmatched. The CDR3 DNA reads TGCGCCAGCAGCCTCGTAAATGGACAGGGCCTAGAGACCCAGTACTTC. Translation: CASSLVNGQGLETQYF.

The rearrangement links TRBV20-1 to TRBJ2-7; D might be TRBD1 (6 bases). Trimming stripped 6 bases from V and 0 bases from J, with 15 bases between. The CDR3 length is 14 residues. Germline V gene sequence: CDR1 DFQATT, CDR2 SNEGSKA (reference sequence). CDR3 nucleotides: TGCAGTGCAGCCGGGACATCTATCTCCTACGAGCAGTACTTC. Translating it yields CSAAGTSISYEQYF.

The chain links TRBV6-2 or TRBV6-3 to TRBJ2-3; 7 bases match TRBD2. The germline gives CDR1 MNHEY, CDR2 SVGEGT. CDR3 size: 12 residues. V lost 6 bases to trimming and J lost 10 bases; unmatched junction nucleotides: 7. In DNA form, the CDR3 reads TGTGCCAGCAGCCCCCGACTAGCTGCGCAGTATTTT. This sequence encodes CASSPRLAAQYF.

In the case of this clonotype: One end of the junction is discordant with germline, which a read error may explain. The chain couples TRBV27 to TRBJ1-2; D is unresolved. This CDR3 contains 14 residues. CDR1 MNHEY and CDR2 SMNVEV come from the germline V gene (reference sequence). The CDR3 sequence is CASSPALGIDGYIF. For the CDR3, the DNA is TGTGCCAGCAGTCCCGCTCTGGGAATAGATGGCTACATCTTC.

The chain employs TRBV20-1 and TRBJ1-5; D uncertain. Germline assignment: CDR1 DFQATT and CDR2 SNEGSKA (reference sequence). This CDR3 spans 13 amino acids. The V end was cut by 3 bases, the J end by 7 bases, with 13 bases between. The CDR3 here is CSASRGGEQPQHF. The DNA of the CDR3 is TGCAGTGCTAGTCGAGGAGGTGAACAGCCCCAGCATTTT.

The chain couples TRBV5-1 to TRBJ2-3, with a tentative D call TRBD2 (6 bases). The CDR3 runs 14 residues. Germline values: CDR1 SGHRS, CDR2 YFSETQ. V lost 0 bases and J 6 bases, leaving 11 bases between the germline ends. The CDR3 sequence: CASSLGDLKDTQYF. DNA for the CDR3: TGCGCCAGCAGCTTGGGGGACTTAAAGGATACGCAGTATTTT.

This clonotype was recorded a few times. V and J are TRBV9 and TRBJ2-3, with 7 bases that match TRBD2. Germline values: CDR1 SGDLS, CDR2 YYNGEE. J lost 4 bases, V lost 0 bases, and 8 bases had no gene match. The CDR3 contains 16 residues. CDR3 region: CASSVATSALADTQYF. The CDR3 DNA sequence: TGTGCCAGCAGCGTAGCTACTAGCGCCCTCGCAGATACGCAGTATTTT.

This clonotype was seen more than once but under ten times. The CDR3 protein is CASSPLGREGSYEQYF. The CDR3 DNA follows: TGTGCCAGCAGTCCCCTCGGGCGGGAGGGCTCCTACGAGCAGTACTTC. This sequence joins TRBV6-5 and TRBJ2-7, with 9 bases fitting TRBD2. V lost 5 bases and J lost 0; bases outside the gene matches: 8. This CDR3 region has 16 residues. Looked up from germline, CDR1 is MNHEY and CDR2 is SVGAGI.

CDR3 in amino acids: CSARKTNIHEQYF. CDR3 in DNA: TGCAGTGCTAGAAAGACTAACATCCACGAGCAGTACTTC. The V gene is TRBV20-1, the J gene TRBJ2-7, with D tentatively TRBD2 (5 bases). CDR1 and CDR2 (germline): DFQATT, SNEGSKA (reference sequence). Deletions cut 2 bases from V and 5 bases from J, with 13 bases between. The CDR3 length is 13 residues.

This clonotype has a single count. The genes are TRBV27 and TRBJ2-1; D unresolved. Germline-derived CDR1 and CDR2 are MNHEY and SMNVEV (reference sequence). The CDR3 sequence is 13 residues long. V was shortened by 2 bases and J by 6 bases, with 8 bases between the two germline ends. The DNA of the CDR3 is TGTGCCAGCAGTTTAAGGGCCGTCAATGAGCAGTTCTTC. It yields the protein CASSLRAVNEQFF.

The gene calls are TRBV20-1 and TRBJ1-1; the D is unclear. Germline V lookup: CDR1 DFQATT, CDR2 SNEGSKA (reference sequence). The CDR3 contains 14 residues. Trimming left V 2 bases short and J 3 bases short, with 13 bases between. DNA of the CDR3: TGCAGTGCTAGACCACCACTGGCGCACACTGAAGCTTTCTTT. It is translated as CSARPPLAHTEAFF.

The J gene is TRBJ2-2, the V gene TRBV29-1; tentative D call: TRBD2 (6 bases). This CDR3 region has 15 residues. V gave up 4 bases and J gave up 0 bases, with 12 bases separating them. CDR1 and CDR2 from the germline V gene are SQVTM and ANQGSEA. CDR3 bases: TGCAGCGTTGGAGGGGAGGTTGCGAACACCGGGGAGCTGTTTTTT. Encoded protein: CSVGGEVANTGELFF.

This clonotype was counted a few times. The V gene is TRBV27, the J gene TRBJ2-6; D is perhaps TRBD2 (5 bases). Trimming cost V 7 bases and J 3 bases, with 7 bases left between them. This CDR3 contains 13 residues. The germline V gene encodes CDR1 MNHEY and CDR2 SMNVEV (reference sequence). The CDR3 sequence: CASNGVGANVLTF. For the CDR3, the DNA is TGTGCCAGCAACGGGGTTGGGGCCAACGTCCTGACTTTC.

The chain has TRBV4-1 and TRBJ1-2, with D unclear. Germline V gene sequence: CDR1 MGHRA, CDR2 YSYEKL. The CDR3 runs to 15 residues. Trimming pared 0 bases from V and 8 bases from J, leaving 16 bases between. The CDR3, as DNA: TGCGCCAGCAGCCAAGAGATCGGAAGGGTTGGGGGCTACACCTTC. This encodes CASSQEIGRVGGYTF.

The gene calls are TRBV10-3 and TRBJ2-1; 14 bases line up with TRBD2. V shed 0 bases, J shed 12 bases, and the junction held 7 bases outside the gene matches. CDR3 length: 16 amino acids. CDR1 ENHRY and CDR2 SYGVKD come from the germline V gene. The CDR3 protein is CAISESGLAGEDGQFF. CDR3 sequence (DNA): TGTGCCATCAGTGAGTCGGGACTAGCGGGAGAAGATGGGCAGTTCTTC.

J is TRBJ1-5 and V is TRBV3-1, with D perhaps matching TRBD1 (5 bases). V was clipped by 5 bases and J by 4 bases, with 12 bases between them. This CDR3 contains 14 residues. Germline CDR1 and CDR2: LGHDT and YNNKEL (reference sequence). CDR3 bases: TGTGCCAGCAGCAAGTTTCAGGGAAATCAGCCCCAGCATTTT. Amino acids: CASSKFQGNQPQHF.